A single sample gave rise to the 29 T cell receptor beta chains below, sequenced in a study of shared clonotypes between healthy human individuals. The table came from immunoSEQ multiplex PCR; TCRdb's copy has only in-frame clones and leaves some out. This table has over a million clones, roughly 95% appearing once. What was sequenced was naive CD4+ T cells sorted from blood. Subset denoted: CD45RA+ positively selected. These receptors all come from a man aged 30-40 years in good health.

The rearrangement uses TRBV29-1 and TRBJ1-2; D is perhaps TRBD1 (6 bases). The CDR3 contains 10 residues. Germline CDR1 reads SQVTM; CDR2 reads ANQGSEA. The V and J ends lost 3 bases and 8 bases respectively, with 7 bases between them. CDR3 amino acids: CSVDGGGYTF. DNA of the CDR3: TGCAGCGTTGATGGGGGCGGCTACACCTTC.

The chain has TRBV9 and TRBJ2-3, with a tentative D call TRBD2 (6 bases). Trimming removed 4 bases from V and 4 bases from J, with 16 bases in between. CDR3 length equals 15 residues. Germline loops: CDR1 SGDLS, CDR2 YYNGEE. The CDR3 spells CASSIGSLHPDTQYF. In DNA, the CDR3 is TGTGCCAGCAGCATCGGGAGTCTTCACCCAGATACGCAGTATTTT.

The rearrangement joins TRBV7-2 to TRBJ2-7; tentative D call: TRBD2 (6 bases). The CDR3 is 15 amino acids. Germline V CDR1 and CDR2: SGHTA, FQGNSA. V was shortened by 1 base and J by 6 bases, with 16 bases between the two germline ends. In DNA form, the CDR3 reads TGTGCCAGCAGCTTAGTCCGGGACTGGGCCTCCGAGCAGTACTTC. Translating it yields CASSLVRDWASEQYF.

V is TRBV10-3 and J is TRBJ1-5; D perhaps matches TRBD1 (5 bases). The CDR3 extends over 15 amino acids. CDR1 is ENHRY, CDR2 SYGVKD, per germline. V lost 6 bases and J lost 5, with 17 bases in between. In nucleotides, the CDR3 is TGTGCCATCAGCCCCACCGGCAGGGAGTATCAGCCCCAGCATTTT. Its translation is CAISPTGREYQPQHF.

The V and J genes are TRBV10-3 and TRBJ2-1, with 13 nucleotides matching TRBD2. With 4 bases clipped from V and 9 bases from J, the junction kept 3 bases outside the gene matches. Germline V gene sequence: CDR1 ENHRY, CDR2 SYGVKD. The CDR3 runs 14 residues. In DNA, the CDR3 is TGTGCCATCAGTGCACTAGCGGGAGGGGCTGAGCAGTTCTTC. Its protein is CAISALAGGAEQFF.

The chain has TRBV11-3 and TRBJ1-1, with D possibly being TRBD1 (6 bases). Germline V lookup: CDR1 SGHNT, CDR2 YENEEA. There are 14 residues in the CDR3. The V end was cut by 2 bases, the J end by 5 bases, with 12 bases between. The chain's CDR3 is CASSLQGTTTEAFF. CDR3 coding DNA: TGTGCCAGCAGCTTACAGGGGACCACGACTGAAGCTTTCTTT.

The genes are TRBV9 and TRBJ1-1; no firm D call. CDR1 is SGDLS and CDR2 is YYNGEE in the germline V gene. V lost 0 bases and J lost 1, with 10 bases in between. This CDR3 is 15 amino acids long. The CDR3 sequence: CASSVEGRSNTEAFF. In DNA, the CDR3 is TGTGCCAGCAGCGTAGAAGGCCGATCGAACACTGAAGCTTTCTTT.

V usage is TRBV9 and J usage is TRBJ2-3; 8 bases align to TRBD2. Germline CDR1 reads SGDLS; CDR2 reads YYNGEE. The V gene end was trimmed by 0 bases and the J gene end by 3 bases; junction bases not matched to a gene: 3. The CDR3 contains 15 residues. For the CDR3, the DNA is TGTGCCAGCAGCGTAGCTCAGCGGGAGACAGATACGCAGTATTTT. Protein: CASSVAQRETDTQYF. Using reference TRBV9 and TRBJ2-3 for the parts outside the CDR3, the full variable domain is DSGVTQTPKHLITATGQRVTLRCSPRSGDLSVYWYQQSLDQGLQFLIQYYNGEERAKGNILERFSAQQFPDLHSELNLSSLELGDSALYFCASSVAQRETDTQYFGPGTRLTVL.

CDR3 DNA sequence: TGTGCCAGCAGTCGAACAGGGATGCCTCCTGAAGCTTTCTTT. Its translation is CASSRTGMPPEAFF. This chain links TRBV5-6 with TRBJ1-1; a possible D gene is TRBD1 (6 bases). Germline loops: CDR1 SGHDT, CDR2 YYEEEE. The germline V and J ends were trimmed by 5 bases and 6 bases, with 17 bases remaining between them. The CDR3 loop spans 14 amino acids.

This clone is a singleton in its sample. This sequence joins TRBV7-2 and TRBJ1-2; 7 nucleotides match TRBD1. CDR1 and CDR2 (germline): SGHTA, FQGNSA. The ends lost 0 bases at V and 8 bases at J; junction bases unmatched: 6. The CDR3 runs to 14 residues. The CDR3 protein is CASSLAPGGGGYTF. CDR3 coding DNA: TGTGCCAGCAGCTTAGCCCCAGGGGGAGGAGGCTACACCTTC.

The gene calls are TRBV2 and TRBJ2-3, with D possibly called TRBD1 or TRBD2 (6 bases each). Germline V CDR1 and CDR2: SNHLY, FYNNEI. CDR3 length equals 14 residues. The V end was cut by 4 bases, the J end by 6 bases, with 14 bases between. The chain's CDR3 is CASSANQGRDTQYF. CDR3 bases: TGTGCCAGCAGTGCCAACCAGGGGAGGGATACGCAGTATTTT.

The chain couples TRBV5-6 to TRBJ2-7, with 10 positions matching TRBD1. CDR3 length: 17 residues. Germline trimming cut 4 bases from V and 0 bases from J; bases unmatched to any gene: 10. The germline gives CDR1 SGHDT, CDR2 YYEEEE. Written as DNA, the CDR3 is TGTGCCAGCAGCCCAGACAGGGGGCGGCGAGACTCCTACGAGCAGTACTTC. Translating it yields CASSPDRGRRDSYEQYF.

The chain is built from TRBV18 and TRBJ2-7; 10 nucleotides align to TRBD1. The CDR3 spans 16 residues. CDR1 and CDR2 from the germline V gene are KGHSH and LQKENI. Unmatched junction bases numbered 10, after V lost 6 bases and J lost 2 bases. CDR3 nucleotides: TGTGCCAGCTCTCTAGGGACAGGGGATTTACCCTACGAGCAGTACTTC. Translated: CASSLGTGDLPYEQYF.

The chain links TRBV18 to TRBJ1-3, with TRBD1 as a possible D gene (6 bases). V lost 4 bases to trimming and J lost 0 bases, with 13 bases between them. CDR3 size: 16 residues. CDR1 and CDR2 (germline): KGHSH, LQKENI. The CDR3 nucleotides are TGTGCCAGCTCACGGCCTGACAGGATCTCTGGAAACACCATATATTTT. Amino acids: CASSRPDRISGNTIYF.

This clone has only a few counts. This chain uses TRBV4-1 with TRBJ1-2, with a possible D match to TRBD1 (6 bases). The CDR3 has 15 residues. The germline CDR1 and CDR2 sequences are MGHRA and YSYEKL. Trimming shortened V by 0 bases and J by 3 bases, and 11 bases separated the two germline ends. Written as DNA, the CDR3 is TGCGCCAGCAGCCAAGAGCCGGGGGCGGACTATGGCTACACCTTC. It encodes CASSQEPGADYGYTF.

The gene calls are TRBV5-1 and TRBJ2-3, with a possible D match to TRBD2 (6 bases). V was shortened by 2 bases and J by 5 bases, with 15 bases between the two germline ends. CDR3 length: 15 residues. CDR1 is SGHRS and CDR2 is YFSETQ in the germline V gene. CDR3: CASSFGSGRIDTQYF. CDR3 in DNA: TGCGCCAGCAGCTTCGGTAGCGGAAGGATAGATACGCAGTATTTT.

CDR3 in DNA: TGTGCCAGCAGTGGGACAGTTAGTAGGCCCCAGCATTTT. This codes for CASSGTVSRPQHF. This rearrangement joins TRBV28 to TRBJ1-5; 7 bases are a match to TRBD1. The ends lost 5 bases at V and 9 bases at J; junction bases unmatched: 7. This CDR3 is built from 13 residues. The germline CDR1 and CDR2 sequences are MDHEN and SYDVKM.

The genes are TRBV19 and TRBJ2-7; 7 bases match TRBD2. Germline CDR1 LNHDA, CDR2 SQIVND (reference sequence). The junction had 8 bases not matched to a gene; V was cut back by 3 bases and J by 3 bases. This CDR3 is 15 amino acids long. CDR3: CASSILGGVYYEQYF. CDR3 DNA sequence: TGTGCCAGTAGTATCCTGGGAGGGGTATACTACGAGCAGTACTTC.

The CDR3 protein is CASSGDVGQAGETQYF. The CDR3 coding sequence is TGTGCCAGCAGCGGGGATGTCGGGCAGGCGGGGGAGACCCAGTACTTC. V is TRBV9 and J is TRBJ2-5; D is perhaps TRBD2 (6 bases). Germline CDR1 reads SGDLS; CDR2 reads YYNGEE. Trimming took 3 bases from V and 5 from J, leaving 20 bases between them. The CDR3 contains 16 residues. The full variable domain, with the rest looked up from reference TRBV9 and TRBJ2-5, is DSGVTQTPKHLITATGQRVTLRCSPRSGDLSVYWYQQSLDQGLQFLIQYYNGEERAKGNILERFSAQQFPDLHSELNLSSLELGDSALYFCASSGDVGQAGETQYFGPGTRLLVL.

This clone was observed once. V usage is TRBV29-1 and J usage is TRBJ2-1; no clear D. Trimming stripped 5 bases from V and 1 base from J, with 3 bases between. Germline V gene sequence: CDR1 SQVTM, CDR2 ANQGSEA. The CDR3 has 11 residues. CDR3 loop: CSVQSYNEQFF. The CDR3, as DNA: TGCAGCGTTCAGTCCTACAATGAGCAGTTCTTC.

The rearrangement uses TRBV6-1 and TRBJ2-5; weak D call: TRBD1 (5 bases). This CDR3 spans 13 amino acids. V was trimmed by 1 base and J by 5 bases, leaving 8 bases between them. Germline-derived CDR1 and CDR2 are MNHNS and SASEGT. CDR3: CASSEGKGETQYF. The CDR3 DNA reads TGTGCCAGCAGTGAAGGGAAGGGGGAGACCCAGTACTTC.

V is TRBV6-5 and J is TRBJ2-7; maybe TRBD2 (5 bases). V lost 6 bases and J 2 bases, leaving 14 bases between the germline ends. Germline values: CDR1 MNHEY, CDR2 SVGAGI. This CDR3 region has 14 residues. DNA for the CDR3: TGTGCCAGCAGCCTCAGGCGGGTCCCCTACGAGCAGTACTTC. It yields the protein CASSLRRVPYEQYF.

As regards this clone: Other DNA sequences in the same sample also yield this CDR3. This chain connects TRBV28 to TRBJ1-1, with D maybe TRBD1 (6 bases). V was pared by 4 bases and J by 5 bases, with 11 bases between. Germline CDR1 reads MDHEN; CDR2 reads SYDVKM. CDR3 length equals 13 residues. The CDR3 nucleotides are TGTGCCAGCAGTTCACAGGGACGGACTGAAGCTTTCTTT. As protein: CASSSQGRTEAFF.

J is TRBJ2-7 and V is TRBV7-9, with 10 bases aligning to TRBD2. The junction had 0 bases not matched to a gene; V was cut back by 1 base and J by 3 bases. CDR1 is SEHNR and CDR2 is FQNEAQ in the germline V gene (reference sequence). The CDR3 has 14 amino acids. This CDR3 reads CASSLEREGYEQYF. The CDR3 region has the DNA TGTGCCAGCAGCTTAGAGCGGGAGGGCTACGAGCAGTACTTC.

The V call is TRBV2, the J call TRBJ2-5; 10 bases are shared with TRBD2. Germline loops: CDR1 SNHLY, CDR2 FYNNEI. Germline trimming cut 7 bases from V and 5 bases from J; bases unmatched to any gene: 7. CDR3 length equals 14 residues. The CDR3 is CASILAGAGETQYF. CDR3 coding DNA: TGTGCCAGCATCCTAGCGGGAGCGGGGGAGACCCAGTACTTC.

The chain links TRBV6-5 to TRBJ2-2; TRBD2 matches 12 bases. This CDR3 is built from 16 residues. Germline V gene sequence: CDR1 MNHEY, CDR2 SVGAGI. The V and J ends lost 1 base and 6 bases, in that order; junction bases with no gene match: 3. The chain's CDR3 is CASSYLTSGSPGELFF. The CDR3 DNA reads as TGTGCCAGCAGTTACTTGACTAGCGGGAGCCCCGGGGAGCTGTTTTTT.

The CDR3 DNA reads TGCGCCAGCAGTGGATCAGGGCCAAGCTCCTACAATGAGCAGTTCTTC. Amino acid sequence: CASSGSGPSSYNEQFF. This chain joins TRBV10-1 and TRBJ2-1; TRBD1 might be the D (5 bases). Trimming shortened V by 4 bases and J by 0 bases, and 13 bases separated the two germline ends. Germline lookup yields CDR1 WNHNN and CDR2 SYGVQD (reference sequence). The CDR3 extends over 16 amino acids.

The chain combines TRBV25-1 with TRBJ2-7; 8 bases are shared with TRBD1. V trimming: 5 bases; J trimming: 7 bases; junction bases outside the gene matches: 1. CDR3 length: 11 amino acids. CDR1 is MGHDK, CDR2 SYGVNS, per germline. DNA for the CDR3: TGTGCCAGCAGTAGGACAGGGGAGCAGTACTTC. The encoded protein is CASSRTGEQYF.

As for this clone: Other DNA sequences in this specimen translate into the identical CDR3. This sequence joins TRBV5-1 and TRBJ2-5; 8 bases match TRBD2. V lost 5 bases, J lost 1 base, and 4 bases stayed unmatched. CDR3 length: 14 residues. Germline V gene sequence: CDR1 SGHRS, CDR2 YFSETQ. The CDR3 spells CASSPTSGQETQYF. The CDR3 DNA is TGCGCCAGCAGTCCCACTAGCGGCCAAGAGACCCAGTACTTC.